This T cell receptor (beta chain) is from a study of blood T cell repertoires in COVID-19. In the source study's methods: Amplification of reference gene primers was used by the study to estimate nucleated cell counts. Libraries were prepared by immunoSEQ multiplex PCR; TCRdb keeps only in-frame clonotypes and omits some of them. From that table come the V and J calls and clone size; the DNA was used to work out D and trimming. The sample lists fewer than 500,000 clones, about nine tenths occurring once. The sequence derives from a woman in her late teens or twenties who had recovered from COVID-19. Sequenced sample: PBMCs or T cells enriched from blood (not recorded which).

The DNA for the CDR3 is TGTGCCAGCAGCCCTGGGACTAGCGGGGAGGAGCAGTACTTC. It translates to CASSPGTSGEEQYF. This rearrangement joins TRBV5-4 to TRBJ2-7; 13 bases align to TRBD2. CDR3 length: 14 residues. Unmatched junction bases numbered 5, after V lost 4 bases and J lost 7 bases. CDR1 is SGHNT and CDR2 is YYREEE in the germline V gene (reference sequence).